This TCR beta chain was documented in a study of T cells in localized non-small cell lung cancer. Study outcomes and limitations: Uninvolved neighboring lung showed the greatest T cell clonality, exceeding tumor. Only one tumor region went through sequencing, so heterogeneity may still be there. In adjacent lung, a median around 52 of the top 100 tumor clones were found.

Using immunoSEQ multiplex PCR, the repertoire was profiled, and TCRdb retains in-frame clones only, with some absent. The sample contains 50,000 to 60,000 clones, around 87% of which appear only once. In regard to this clone: The antigen remains undetermined. Other nucleotide sequences in the sample specify the same CDR3.

Germline V lookup: CDR1 DFQATT, CDR2 SNEGSKA (reference sequence). Trimming cost V 0 bases and J 4 bases, with 4 bases left between them. This CDR3 is 11 amino acids long. Source: PBMCs, taken before any cancer treatment. The sequence came from a female donor with stage II lung adenocarcinoma. This chain links TRBV20-1 with TRBJ2-7; no definite D call. The CDR3 DNA reads as TGCAGTGCTAGAGATGGGTACGAGCAGTACTTC. Its translation is CSARDGYEQYF.